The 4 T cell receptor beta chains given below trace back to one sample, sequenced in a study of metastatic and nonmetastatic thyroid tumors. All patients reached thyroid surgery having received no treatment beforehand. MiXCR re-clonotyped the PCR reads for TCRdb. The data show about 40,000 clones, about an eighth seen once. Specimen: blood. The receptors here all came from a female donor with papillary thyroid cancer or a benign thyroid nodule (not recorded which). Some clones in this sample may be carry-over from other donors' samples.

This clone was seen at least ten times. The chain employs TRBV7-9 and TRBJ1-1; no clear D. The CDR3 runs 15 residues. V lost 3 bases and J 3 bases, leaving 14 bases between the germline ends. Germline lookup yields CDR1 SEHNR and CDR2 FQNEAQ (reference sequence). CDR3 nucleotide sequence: TGTGCCAGCAGCTTTCCCCCAGCCGGGGACACTGAAGCTTTCTTT. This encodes CASSFPPAGDTEAFF.

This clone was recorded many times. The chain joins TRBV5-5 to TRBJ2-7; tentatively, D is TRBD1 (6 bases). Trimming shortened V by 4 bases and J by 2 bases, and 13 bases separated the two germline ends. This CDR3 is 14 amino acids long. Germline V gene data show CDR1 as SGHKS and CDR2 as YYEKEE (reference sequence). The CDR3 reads CASSIQGPTYEQYF. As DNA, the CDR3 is TGTGCCAGCAGCATACAGGGTCCCACCTACGAGCAGTACTTC.

Here the CDR3 reads CASSQTSGIDTQYF. CDR3 sequence (DNA): TGTGCCAGCAGCCAGACTAGCGGGATTGATACGCAGTATTTT. The chain has TRBV5-6 and TRBJ2-3, with 11 bases matching TRBD2. This CDR3 has 14 residues. V lost 4 bases, J lost 6 bases, and 4 bases stayed unmatched. Germline CDR1 and CDR2: SGHDT and YYEEEE.

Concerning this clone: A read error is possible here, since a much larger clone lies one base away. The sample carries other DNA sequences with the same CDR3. CDR3 region: CASTSQLGDTQYF. The DNA for the CDR3 is TGTGCCAGTACGTCCCAGTTAGGAGATACGCAGTATTTT. This chain uses TRBV19 with TRBJ2-3; the D is unclear. Trimming pared 7 bases from V and 5 bases from J, leaving 13 bases between. The CDR3 extends over 13 amino acids. CDR1 LNHDA and CDR2 SQIVND come from the germline V gene (reference sequence).